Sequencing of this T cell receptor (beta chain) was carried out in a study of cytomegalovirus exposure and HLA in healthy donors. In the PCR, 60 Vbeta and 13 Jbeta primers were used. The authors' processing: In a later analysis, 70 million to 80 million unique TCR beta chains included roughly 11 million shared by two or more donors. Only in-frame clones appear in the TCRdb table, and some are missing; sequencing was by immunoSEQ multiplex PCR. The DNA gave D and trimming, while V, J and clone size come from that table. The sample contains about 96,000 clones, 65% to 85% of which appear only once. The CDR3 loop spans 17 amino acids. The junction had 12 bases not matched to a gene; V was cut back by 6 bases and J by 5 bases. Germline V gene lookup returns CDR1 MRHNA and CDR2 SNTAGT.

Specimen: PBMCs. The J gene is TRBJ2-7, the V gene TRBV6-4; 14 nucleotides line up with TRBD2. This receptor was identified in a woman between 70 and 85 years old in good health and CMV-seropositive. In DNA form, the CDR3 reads TGTGCCAGCAGCGATTCCAGACTAGCGGGAGGGCCCCACGAGCAGTACTTC. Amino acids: CASSDSRLAGGPHEQYF.